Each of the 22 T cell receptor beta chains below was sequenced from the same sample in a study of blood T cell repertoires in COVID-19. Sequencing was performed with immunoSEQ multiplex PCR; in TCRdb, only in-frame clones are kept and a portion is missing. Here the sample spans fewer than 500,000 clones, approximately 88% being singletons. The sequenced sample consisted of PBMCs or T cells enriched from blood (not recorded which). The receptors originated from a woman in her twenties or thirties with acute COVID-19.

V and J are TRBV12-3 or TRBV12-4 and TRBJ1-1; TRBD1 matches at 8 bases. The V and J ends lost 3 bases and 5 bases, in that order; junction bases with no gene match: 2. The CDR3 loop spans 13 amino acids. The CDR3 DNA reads TGTGCCAGCAGTTTTGGACAGGGAACTGAAGCTTTCTTT. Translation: CASSFGQGTEAFF.

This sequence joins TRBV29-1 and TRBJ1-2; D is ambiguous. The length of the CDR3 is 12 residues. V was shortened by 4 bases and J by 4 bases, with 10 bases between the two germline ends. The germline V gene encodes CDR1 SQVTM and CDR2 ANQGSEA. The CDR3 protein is CSVVGGIYGYTF. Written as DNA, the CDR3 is TGCAGCGTTGTAGGAGGGATCTATGGCTACACCTTC. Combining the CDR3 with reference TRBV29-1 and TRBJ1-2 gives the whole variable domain SAVISQKPSRDICQRGTSLTIQCQVDSQVTMMFWYRQQPGQSLTLIATANQGSEATYESGFVIDKFPISRPNLTFSTLTVSNMSPEDSSIYLCSVVGGIYGYTFGSGTRLTVV.

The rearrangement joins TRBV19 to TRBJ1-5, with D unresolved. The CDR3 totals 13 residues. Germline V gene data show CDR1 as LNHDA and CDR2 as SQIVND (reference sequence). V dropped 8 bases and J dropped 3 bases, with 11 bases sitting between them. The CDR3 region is CASRPGNNQPQHF. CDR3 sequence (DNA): TGTGCCAGTCGGCCAGGAAACAATCAGCCCCAGCATTTT.

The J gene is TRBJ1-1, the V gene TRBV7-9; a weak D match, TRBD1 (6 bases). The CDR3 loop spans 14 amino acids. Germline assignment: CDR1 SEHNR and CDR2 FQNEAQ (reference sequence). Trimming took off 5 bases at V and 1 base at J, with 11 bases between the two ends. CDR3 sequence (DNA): TGTGCCAGCAGCCCCCGGGACAAGAACACTGAAGCTTTCTTT. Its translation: CASSPRDKNTEAFF.

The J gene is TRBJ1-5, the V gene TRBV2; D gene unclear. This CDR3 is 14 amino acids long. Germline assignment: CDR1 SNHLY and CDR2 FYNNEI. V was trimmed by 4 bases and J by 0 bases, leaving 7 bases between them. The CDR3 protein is CASSAAGSNQPQHF. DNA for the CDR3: TGTGCCAGCAGTGCCGCCGGTAGCAATCAGCCCCAGCATTTT.

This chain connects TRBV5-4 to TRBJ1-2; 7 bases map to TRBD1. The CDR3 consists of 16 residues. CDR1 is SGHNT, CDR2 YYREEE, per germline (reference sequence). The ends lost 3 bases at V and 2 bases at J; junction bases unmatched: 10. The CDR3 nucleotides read TGTGCCAGCAGCTACCGACAGGGACAAAGGAACTATGGCTACACCTTC. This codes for CASSYRQGQRNYGYTF.

The CDR3 DNA reads as TGTGCCAGCAGCTTAGTACAGGGCCAAGAGACCCAGTACTTC. Translating it yields CASSLVQGQETQYF. The rearrangement uses TRBV7-9 and TRBJ2-5; D is perhaps TRBD1 (6 bases). The V gene's germline CDR1 is SEHNR and CDR2 FQNEAQ (reference sequence). The CDR3 sequence is 14 residues long. The V and J ends lost 1 base and 1 base respectively, with 7 bases between them.

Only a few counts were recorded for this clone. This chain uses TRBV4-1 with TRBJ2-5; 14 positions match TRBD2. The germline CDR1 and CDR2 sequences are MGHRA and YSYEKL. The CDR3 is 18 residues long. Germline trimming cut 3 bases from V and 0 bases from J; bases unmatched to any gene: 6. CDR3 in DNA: TGCGCCAGCAGCCATGGGGGACTAGCGGGGGAGTACCAAGAGACCCAGTACTTC. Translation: CASSHGGLAGEYQETQYF.

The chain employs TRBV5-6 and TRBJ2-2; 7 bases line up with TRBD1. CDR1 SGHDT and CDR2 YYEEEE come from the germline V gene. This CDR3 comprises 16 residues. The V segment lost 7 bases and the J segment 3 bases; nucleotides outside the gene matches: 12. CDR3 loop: CASLLRTGLDTGELFF. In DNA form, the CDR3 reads TGTGCCAGCCTCCTCCGGACAGGATTGGACACCGGGGAGCTGTTTTTT.

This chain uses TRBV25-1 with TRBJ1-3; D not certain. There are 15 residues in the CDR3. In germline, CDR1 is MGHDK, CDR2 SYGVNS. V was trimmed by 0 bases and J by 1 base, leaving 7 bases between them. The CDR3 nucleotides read TGTGCCAGCAGTGAATACAGGAAGTCTGGAAACACCATATATTTT. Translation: CASSEYRKSGNTIYF.

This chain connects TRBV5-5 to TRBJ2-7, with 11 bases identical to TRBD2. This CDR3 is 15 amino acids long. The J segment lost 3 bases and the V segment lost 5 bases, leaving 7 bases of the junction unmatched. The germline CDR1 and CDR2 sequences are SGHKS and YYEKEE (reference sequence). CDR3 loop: CASRPRLAGSYEQYF. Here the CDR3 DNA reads TGTGCCAGCAGACCCCGACTAGCGGGGAGCTACGAGCAGTACTTC.

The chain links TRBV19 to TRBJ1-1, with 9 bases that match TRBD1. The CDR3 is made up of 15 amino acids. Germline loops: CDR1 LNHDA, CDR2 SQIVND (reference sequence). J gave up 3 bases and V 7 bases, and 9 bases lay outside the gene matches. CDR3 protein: CASKITTGGDTEAFF. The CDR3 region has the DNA TGTGCCAGTAAGATCACGACAGGGGGGGACACTGAAGCTTTCTTT.

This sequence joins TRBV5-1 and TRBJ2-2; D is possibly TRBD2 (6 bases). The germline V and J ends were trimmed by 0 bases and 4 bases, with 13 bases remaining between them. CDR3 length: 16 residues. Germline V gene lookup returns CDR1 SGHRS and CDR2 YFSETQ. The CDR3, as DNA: TGCGCCAGCAGCTTGGGGGCTAGCGTATTCACCGGGGAGCTGTTTTTT. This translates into CASSLGASVFTGELFF.

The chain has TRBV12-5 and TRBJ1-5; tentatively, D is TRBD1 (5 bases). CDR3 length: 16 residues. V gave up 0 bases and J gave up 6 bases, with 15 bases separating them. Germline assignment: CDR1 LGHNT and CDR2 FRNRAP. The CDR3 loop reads CASGLVLARAGQPQHF. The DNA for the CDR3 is TGTGCTAGTGGTTTGGTACTAGCCAGGGCGGGTCAGCCCCAGCATTTT.

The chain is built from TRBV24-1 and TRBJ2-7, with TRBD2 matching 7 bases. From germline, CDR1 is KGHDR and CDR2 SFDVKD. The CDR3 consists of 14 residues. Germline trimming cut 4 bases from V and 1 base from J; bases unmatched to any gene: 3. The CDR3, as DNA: TGTGCCACCAGTGACGGGGGGATTTCCTACGAGCAGTACTTC. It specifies CATSDGGISYEQYF.

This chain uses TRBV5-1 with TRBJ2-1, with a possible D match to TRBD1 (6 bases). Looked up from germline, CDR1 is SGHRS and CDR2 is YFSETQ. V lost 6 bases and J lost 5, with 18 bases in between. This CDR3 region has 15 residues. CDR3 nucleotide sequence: TGCGCCAGCAACCTGAGGGGGTACGGGGACAATGAGCAGTTCTTC. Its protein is CASNLRGYGDNEQFF. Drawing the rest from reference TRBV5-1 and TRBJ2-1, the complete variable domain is KAGVTQTPRYLIKTRGQQVTLSCSPISGHRSVSWYQQTPGQGLQFLFEYFSETQRNKGNFPGRFSGRQFSNSRSEMNVSTLELGDSALYLCASNLRGYGDNEQFFGPGTRLTVL.

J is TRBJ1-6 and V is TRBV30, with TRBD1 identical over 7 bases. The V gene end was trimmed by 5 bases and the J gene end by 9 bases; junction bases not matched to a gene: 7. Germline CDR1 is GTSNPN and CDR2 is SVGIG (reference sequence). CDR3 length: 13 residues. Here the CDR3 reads CAWEGQTGSPLHF. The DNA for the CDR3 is TGTGCCTGGGAGGGACAGACCGGTTCACCCCTCCACTTT.

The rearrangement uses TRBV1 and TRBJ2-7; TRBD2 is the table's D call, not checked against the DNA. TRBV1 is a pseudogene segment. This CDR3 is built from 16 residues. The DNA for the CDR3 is TGCACCAGCAGCCAAGATCGTCTGACTACCTCCTACGAGCAGTACTTC. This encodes CTSSQDRLTTSYEQYF.

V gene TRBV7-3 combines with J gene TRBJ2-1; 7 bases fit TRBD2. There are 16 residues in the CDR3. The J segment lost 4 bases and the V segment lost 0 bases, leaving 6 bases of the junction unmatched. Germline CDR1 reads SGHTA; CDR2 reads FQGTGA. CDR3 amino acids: CASSLTGRTLYNEQFF. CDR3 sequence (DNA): TGTGCCAGCAGCTTAACCGGGAGGACTTTGTACAATGAGCAGTTCTTC.

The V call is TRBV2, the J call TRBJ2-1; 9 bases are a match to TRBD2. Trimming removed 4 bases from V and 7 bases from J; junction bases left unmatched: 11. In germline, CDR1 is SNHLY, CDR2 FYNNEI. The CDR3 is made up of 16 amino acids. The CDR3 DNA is TGTGCCAGCAGTGGCTCTCGAGCGGGGGGCCGGAATGAGCAGTTCTTC. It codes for CASSGSRAGGRNEQFF.

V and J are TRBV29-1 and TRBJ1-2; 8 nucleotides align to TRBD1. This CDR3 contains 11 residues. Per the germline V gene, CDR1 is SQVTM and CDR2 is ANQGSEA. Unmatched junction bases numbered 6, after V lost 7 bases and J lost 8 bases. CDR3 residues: CSGAGGEGYTF. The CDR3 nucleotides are TGCAGCGGAGCAGGGGGCGAGGGCTACACCTTC.

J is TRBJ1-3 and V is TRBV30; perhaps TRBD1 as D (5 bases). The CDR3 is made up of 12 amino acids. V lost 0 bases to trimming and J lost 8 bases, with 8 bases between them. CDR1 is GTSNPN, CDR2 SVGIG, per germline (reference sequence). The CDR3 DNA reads TGTGCCTGGAGTGTACAAGGGGACACCATATATTTT. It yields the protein CAWSVQGDTIYF. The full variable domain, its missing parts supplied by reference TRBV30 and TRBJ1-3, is SQTIHQWPATLVQPVGSPLSLECTVEGTSNPNLYWYRQAAGRGLQLLFYSVGIGQISSEVPQNLSASRPQDRQFILSSKKLLLSDSGFYLCAWSVQGDTIYFGEGSWLTVV.